The clone carrying this T cell receptor (beta chain) was observed a single time. Its antigen remains unknown. Several immunoSEQ plates received, in even portions, the genomic DNA of each subset. Clones were read by immunoSEQ multiplex PCR, and TCRdb kept only the in-frame ones, dropping some. This table has millions of clones, 90% to 95% appearing once. This specimen belongs to a study of shared clonotypes between healthy human individuals. Nashville, Tennessee was home to all donors, who were Caucasian adults. General observations from the study: Limited genetic and exposure-history diversity came from having few donors. Clonotype sharing across a few donors was observed for about 5.5% of naive CD4 clonotypes.

The CDR3 totals 15 residues. Germline V gene lookup returns CDR1 SGHVS and CDR2 FQNEAQ. The trim removed 1 base at V and 4 bases at J, leaving 5 bases unmatched. The origin of this receptor is a man younger than 30 in good health. Some clones in this sample may be carry-over from other donors' samples. V gene TRBV7-8 combines with J gene TRBJ1-2, with 8 bases matching TRBD1. The specimen sequenced was naive CD4+ T cells from PBMCs. Stated subset: CD45RA+ positively selected. The CDR3 sequence is CASSLEGQATYGYTF. DNA of the CDR3: TGTGCCAGCAGCTTAGAGGGACAGGCAACCTATGGCTACACCTTC.